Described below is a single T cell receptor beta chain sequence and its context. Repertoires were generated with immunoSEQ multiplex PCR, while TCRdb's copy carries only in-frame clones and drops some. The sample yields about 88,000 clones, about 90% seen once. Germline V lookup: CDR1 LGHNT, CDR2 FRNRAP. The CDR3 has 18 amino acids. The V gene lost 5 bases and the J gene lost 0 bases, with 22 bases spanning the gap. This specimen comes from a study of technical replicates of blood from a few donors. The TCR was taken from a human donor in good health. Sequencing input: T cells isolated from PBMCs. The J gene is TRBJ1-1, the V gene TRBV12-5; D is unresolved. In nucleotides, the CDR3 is TGTGCTAGTGGTAATACAACGCTGGGTCGTGCGGTGAACACTGAAGCTTTCTTT. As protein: CASGNTTLGRAVNTEAFF.